This T cell receptor beta chain came from a study of human T cells and chemical hapten exposure. Findings and caveats of the study: Expanded TCRs produced significantly more large CDR3 similarity clusters than controls did. The study found that DPC sensitization did not change TCRs above 1 in 1000 frequency.

This CDR3 spans 13 amino acids. V lost 6 bases and J 2 bases, leaving 10 bases between the germline ends. CDR1 ENHRY and CDR2 SYGVKD come from the germline V gene. Time point indicated: patch test 2, 6 weeks after DPC sensitization. Treatment indicated: therapeutic diphenylcyclopropenone sensitization with weekly scalp DPC. Patients had alopecia, were aged 18 to 70, and were not pregnant. The sample holds many counts of this clonotype. The antigen remains unidentified. TCRdb reprocessed the RACE reads with MiXCR, giving one entry per CDR3 protein. The table lists about 380,000 distinct CDR3 sequences, more than 5% of them singletons.

The material sequenced was whole blood, taken in connection with sensitization to the hapten diphenylcyclopropenone (DPC). This clonotype originated in a woman aged 18-29 years with alopecia areata. Some clones in this sample may be carry-over from other donors' samples. The genes are TRBV10-3 and TRBJ1-2; no reliable D call. The CDR3 here is CAIRQDLNYGYTF. The CDR3 coding sequence is TGTGCCATCAGGCAGGACCTGAACTATGGCTACACCTTC.